A selection of T cell receptor beta chains follows, all from one sample in a study of OX40 agonist ivuxolimab in advanced cancers. Profiling relied on immunoSEQ multiplex PCR, and the TCRdb table lists in-frame clones only, not all of them. The table includes tens of thousands of clones, about 90% detected once. This sample comprised CD4+ or CD8+ T cells sorted from blood, obtained in a trial of the OX40 agonist ivuxolimab. Every receptor here comes from an adult with an advanced solid tumor such as melanoma, head and neck, liver or kidney cancer. The CDR3 runs from the conserved cysteine through the conserved F or W. D genes are given only for firm matches. The size entry is marked missing in some rows and otherwise reads once, few, many or a size class.

length	D	J	size	V	DNA	CDR3
17	TRBD1	TRBJ1-2	NA	TRBV19	TGTGCCAGTAGTATAGTTCTTGCCGGGACAGGTAACTATGGCTACACCTTC	CASSIVLAGTGNYGYTF
18	NA	TRBJ2-5	NA	TRBV27	TGTGCCAGCAGTTCATCCTCCCCGCTCCGGAGGCCCGAAGAGACCCAGTACTTC	CASSSSSPLRRPEETQYF
13	NA	TRBJ2-5	NA	TRBV11-2	TGTGCCAGCAGCGGGGGCCTCCAAGAGACCCAGTACTTC	CASSGGLQETQYF
13	NA	TRBJ2-7	NA	TRBV7-2	TGTGCCAGCAGCTTACTCCGGGACTCGAGTTGGTACTTC	CASSLLRDSSWYF
16	TRBD2	TRBJ2-7	NA	TRBV27	TGTGCCAGCAGTCCTAGGACTAGCGGGAGTCCCTACGAGCAGTACTTC	CASSPRTSGSPYEQYF
14	NA	TRBJ1-1	few	TRBV5-8	TGTGCCAGCAGCCTTTATCAGGGGAACACTGAAGCTTTCTTT	CASSLYQGNTEAFF
12	NA	TRBJ1-3	few	TRBV30	TGTGCCTGGAGTGTAGAACGAAACACCATATATTTT	CAWSVERNTIYF
13	NA	TRBJ2-7	NA	TRBV6-1	TGTGCCAGCAGTGGCCAGGCCGCCTACGAGCAGTACTTC	CASSGQAAYEQYF
15	NA	TRBJ1-5	NA	TRBV7-9	TGTGCCAGCAGCCCTGGGGGGCCCGGCAATCAGCCCCAGCATTTT	CASSPGGPGNQPQHF
14	NA	TRBJ2-3	NA	TRBV9	TGTGCCAGCAGCGTAACCAGGAGCACAGATACGCAGTATTTT	CASSVTRSTDTQYF
12	NA	TRBJ2-7	NA	TRBV7-2	TGTGCCAGCAGCCTTCACTCCTACGAGCAGTACTTC	CASSLHSYEQYF
14	NA	TRBJ1-6	NA	TRBV19	TGTGCCAGTCAACAGGTTTTCTATAATTCACCCCTCCACTTT	CASQQVFYNSPLHF
15	TRBD2	TRBJ2-7	NA	TRBV5-5	TGTGCCAGCAGCCCCGGGACTAGGATTTCCTACGAGCAGTACTTC	CASSPGTRISYEQYF
13	NA	TRBJ1-1	NA	TRBV4-1	TGCGCCAGCAGCCAAGAGGGGGTAGCTGAAGCTTTCTTT	CASSQEGVAEAFF